These 30 T cell receptor beta chains were sequenced from one sample in a study of shared clonotypes between healthy human individuals (TCRdb year 2020). CD8 naive samples were CD45RO-negative cells positively selected for CCR7, giving a CD45RA+CCR7+ population that excluded TemRA cells. Library preparation employed the immunoSEQ multiplex PCR assay. In TCRdb, the immuneACCESS table is reduced to in-frame sequences with V and J assigned. These tables do not hold every clone; where another copy was compared, an unresolved V gene accounts for under half, and the others remain unexplained. The sample includes roughly 2.1 million clones, with about 93% observed a single time. The ten largest make up more than 1.5% of the sample. The sequenced sample consisted of naive CD8+ T cells from PBMCs. The sample's cell subset or site, from its label and the paper: CD45RA+CCR7+. These receptors were collected from a man in his late teens or twenties in good health. Some clones in this sample may be carry-over from other donors' samples.

The chain uses TRBV9 and TRBJ1-2; 7 nucleotides match TRBD1. V gave up 3 bases and J gave up 1 base; unmatched junction bases: 12. CDR1 is SGDLS, CDR2 YYNGEE, per germline. The length of the CDR3 is 17 residues. CDR3 nucleotide sequence: TGTGCCAGCAGCGCTGCACCCCAGGGGGACCATAACTATGGCTACACCTTC. Its protein product is CASSAAPQGDHNYGYTF.

The rearrangement uses TRBV6-5 and TRBJ2-1, with a possible D match to TRBD2 (5 bases). V gave up 1 base and J gave up 3 bases, with 10 bases separating them. Germline V CDR1 and CDR2: MNHEY, SVGAGI. The CDR3 is made up of 15 amino acids. The CDR3 DNA reads TGTGCCAGCAGTTACTGGGAGAATGGCTACAATGAGCAGTTCTTC. It codes for CASSYWENGYNEQFF.

This chain's CDR3 is CASSLTSGRNEQFF. The CDR3 region has the DNA TGTGCCAGCAGCTTGACTAGCGGGAGAAATGAGCAGTTCTTC. V is TRBV7-8 and J is TRBJ2-1, with 12 bases fitting TRBD2. With 3 bases clipped from V and 7 bases from J, the junction kept 1 base outside the gene matches. Germline CDR1 reads SGHVS; CDR2 reads FQNEAQ. The CDR3 is 14 amino acids.

V and J are TRBV29-1 and TRBJ2-1, with D possibly being TRBD1 or TRBD2 (6 bases each). V was trimmed by 7 bases and J by 2 bases, leaving 15 bases between them. CDR3 length: 14 residues. Germline CDR1 is SQVTM and CDR2 is ANQGSEA. This chain's CDR3 is CSASRGPTYNEQFF. The DNA of the CDR3 is TGCAGCGCCTCCCGGGGGCCTACCTACAATGAGCAGTTCTTC.

The gene calls are TRBV13 and TRBJ2-7; 8 bases fit TRBD2. CDR3 length equals 14 residues. The V gene end was trimmed by 7 bases and the J gene end by 6 bases; junction bases not matched to a gene: 11. Germline loops: CDR1 PRHDT, CDR2 FYEKMQ (reference sequence). CDR3 sequence reads: CASTPGGGRVEQYF. The CDR3 region has the DNA TGTGCCAGCACCCCGGGGGGGGGCAGGGTCGAGCAGTACTTC.

The chain links TRBV21-1 to TRBJ2-2; TRBD2, as called in the table, went unchecked against the DNA. TRBV21-1 is given as a pseudogene. The CDR3 sequence is 17 residues long. CDR3 residues: CASSKLLAALNTGELFF. The CDR3 coding sequence is TGTGCCAGCAGCAAACTACTAGCGGCTTTGAACACCGGGGAGCTGTTTTTT.

The chain employs TRBV27 and TRBJ1-2, with 7 bases fitting TRBD1. CDR1 and CDR2 from the germline V gene are MNHEY and SMNVEV (reference sequence). The CDR3 loop spans 14 amino acids. After removal of 5 bases from V and 1 base from J, the junction contained 4 bases not matched to a gene. This CDR3 is CASSQRDSNYGYTF. CDR3 in DNA: TGTGCCAGCAGTCAACGGGACAGTAACTATGGCTACACCTTC.

This clone was recorded only once. The rearrangement uses TRBV4-1 and TRBJ2-3, with 7 bases fitting TRBD1. This CDR3 region has 17 residues. Germline V gene lookup returns CDR1 MGHRA and CDR2 YSYEKL. The trim removed 4 bases at V and 0 bases at J, leaving 10 bases unmatched. The CDR3 DNA is TGCGCCAGCAGCCGAAATCTCCGACAGGGCAGCACAGATACGCAGTATTTT. It translates to CASSRNLRQGSTDTQYF.

The CDR3: CASSPREAYGYTF. The CDR3 nucleotides read TGTGCCAGCAGCCCCCGAGAGGCCTATGGCTACACCTTC. The genes are TRBV13 and TRBJ1-2, with D unresolved. V was cut by 5 bases and J by 4 bases, with 11 bases left in between. The germline V gene encodes CDR1 PRHDT and CDR2 FYEKMQ (reference sequence). The CDR3 sequence is 13 residues long.

This clone was detected only once. The genes are TRBV9 and TRBJ2-3; D gene unclear. The CDR3 extends over 13 amino acids. V lost 4 bases and J lost 1, with 7 bases in between. Germline loops: CDR1 SGDLS, CDR2 YYNGEE. CDR3 in DNA: TGTGCCAGCAGCCCGCTCGGCACAGATACGCAGTATTTT. Amino acids: CASSPLGTDTQYF.

This chain joins TRBV2 and TRBJ2-1, with D maybe TRBD2 (5 bases). The ends were cut back, 6 bases at V and 1 base at J, with 13 bases in the middle. There are 15 residues in the CDR3. Germline CDR1 SNHLY, CDR2 FYNNEI. This chain's CDR3 is CASRGSTESYNEQFF. CDR3 sequence (DNA): TGTGCCAGCAGGGGGAGCACGGAGTCCTACAATGAGCAGTTCTTC.

The rearrangement joins TRBV10-3 to TRBJ2-7; D is unresolved. V lost 2 bases, J lost 3 bases, and 14 bases lay in between. Germline V gene sequence: CDR1 ENHRY, CDR2 SYGVKD. The CDR3 consists of 15 residues. The DNA for the CDR3 is TGTGCCATCAGTGAGCCTGCTGCACACTACTACGAGCAGTACTTC. This sequence encodes CAISEPAAHYYEQYF.

This rearrangement joins TRBV9 to TRBJ2-2; D ambiguous. Germline CDR1 SGDLS, CDR2 YYNGEE. V dropped 0 bases and J dropped 1 base, with 7 bases sitting between them. The CDR3 extends over 15 amino acids. The CDR3 loop reads CASSVGLMNTGELFF. CDR3 nucleotide sequence: TGTGCCAGCAGCGTAGGTCTTATGAACACCGGGGAGCTGTTTTTT.

The genes are TRBV9 and TRBJ2-1; 8 bases match TRBD2. J gave up 6 bases and V 3 bases, and 5 bases lay outside the gene matches. This CDR3 comprises 14 residues. Germline V gene data show CDR1 as SGDLS and CDR2 as YYNGEE. The CDR3 reads CASSAGAGGNEQFF. CDR3 coding DNA: TGTGCCAGCAGCGCGGGGGCGGGAGGCAATGAGCAGTTCTTC.

The chain has TRBV28 and TRBJ2-7; 12 bases agree with TRBD2. The CDR3 length is 22 residues. In germline, CDR1 is MDHEN, CDR2 SYDVKM. The J segment lost 2 bases and the V segment lost 3 bases, leaving 23 bases of the junction unmatched. The CDR3 reads CASSFHTPGGLAGGPPTYEQYF. DNA of the CDR3: TGTGCCAGCAGTTTCCATACCCCAGGGGGGCTAGCGGGAGGGCCTCCTACCTACGAGCAGTACTTC.

This chain connects TRBV27 to TRBJ1-5; a weak D match, TRBD1 (6 bases). CDR1 is MNHEY, CDR2 SMNVEV, per germline (reference sequence). The CDR3 has 15 residues. Trimming took off 4 bases at V and 8 bases at J, with 18 bases between the two ends. The CDR3 sequence is CASSSAGGLPEPQHF. The DNA for the CDR3 is TGTGCCAGCAGTTCAGCGGGGGGCCTCCCTGAGCCCCAGCATTTT.

The chain links TRBV15 to TRBJ2-1; D might be TRBD2 (5 bases). Looked up from germline, CDR1 is LNHNV and CDR2 is YYDKDF (reference sequence). CDR3 length: 11 residues. With 8 bases removed from V and 6 bases from J, the gap between germline ends came to 8 bases. The CDR3 coding sequence is TGTGCCACCGGAGAGGGCAATGAGCAGTTCTTC. Its translation is CATGEGNEQFF.

The count of this clone is one. V usage is TRBV19 and J usage is TRBJ2-7, with D perhaps TRBD2 (6 bases). The CDR3 runs to 16 residues. Germline CDR1 and CDR2: LNHDA and SQIVND (reference sequence). Trimming removed 0 bases at V and 2 bases at J, with 14 bases between. The CDR3 nucleotides are TGTGCCAGTAGTATAGATCTGGAGCGGGCTACCTACGAGCAGTACTTC. It codes for CASSIDLERATYEQYF.

The chain employs TRBV6-1 and TRBJ1-1; D gene ambiguous. This CDR3 has 19 residues. V was shortened by 1 base and J by 1 base, with 22 bases between the two germline ends. Germline V gene sequence: CDR1 MNHNS, CDR2 SASEGT. The CDR3 loop reads CASSEGIPVETSWNTEAFF. The CDR3 coding sequence is TGTGCCAGCAGTGAAGGGATCCCAGTTGAAACGAGCTGGAACACTGAAGCTTTCTTT.

For this clone: The same CDR3 can be traced to other DNA sequences in this sample. DNA of the CDR3: TGTGCCAGCAGTCCCCAGGGGTTGAACACTGAAGCTTTCTTT. Translating gives CASSPQGLNTEAFF. The V and J genes are TRBV27 and TRBJ1-1, with D tentatively TRBD1 (6 bases). Per the germline V gene, CDR1 is MNHEY and CDR2 is SMNVEV (reference sequence). The V end lost 5 bases, the J end lost 0 bases, and 10 bases lay between the germline ends. CDR3 length equals 14 residues.

This chain uses TRBV5-1 with TRBJ2-1; tentatively, D is TRBD1 or TRBD2 (5 bases each). The CDR3 is 16 residues long. From germline, CDR1 is SGHRS and CDR2 YFSETQ. Trimming removed 6 bases from V and 10 bases from J, with 26 bases in between. The CDR3 region has the DNA TGCGCCAGCACCTCGGGTGAGGCAGCGGCCGGGGCGGAGCAGTTCTTC. This codes for CASTSGEAAAGAEQFF.

The chain couples TRBV27 to TRBJ2-1, with D possibly matching TRBD1 (5 bases). V was cut by 2 bases and J by 8 bases, with 10 bases left in between. This CDR3 spans 13 amino acids. Germline V gives CDR1 MNHEY, CDR2 SMNVEV (reference sequence). CDR3: CASSLAGHYEQFF. The CDR3, as DNA: TGTGCCAGCAGTTTAGCAGGGCATTATGAGCAGTTCTTC.

J is TRBJ2-3 and V is TRBV5-1; 11 nucleotides agree with TRBD2. The germline gives CDR1 SGHRS, CDR2 YFSETQ. J lost 4 bases, V lost 0 bases, and 4 bases had no gene match. The CDR3 loop spans 16 amino acids. The CDR3 DNA reads as TGCGCCAGCAGCTTGGCACTAGCGGGAGCCCCAGATACGCAGTATTTT. This sequence encodes CASSLALAGAPDTQYF.

The V call is TRBV6-6, the J call TRBJ2-7, with D perhaps TRBD1 (5 bases). The germline V gene encodes CDR1 MNHNY and CDR2 SVGAGI (reference sequence). The CDR3 runs to 15 residues. Between the trimmed V and J ends, which lost 0 bases and 2 bases, there was a span of 11 bases. CDR3 amino acids: CASSYSPGFPYEQYF. CDR3 coding DNA: TGTGCCAGCAGTTACTCGCCAGGGTTTCCCTACGAGCAGTACTTC.

This chain uses TRBV5-6 with TRBJ2-2, with D maybe TRBD2 (7 bases). The CDR3 loop spans 17 amino acids. Germline CDR1 reads SGHDT; CDR2 reads YYEEEE. Trimming removed 2 bases at V and 3 bases at J, with 17 bases between. The CDR3 is CASSFVSGGRDTGELFF. DNA of the CDR3: TGTGCCAGCAGCTTTGTATCCGGGGGGCGCGACACCGGGGAGCTGTTTTTT. Full variable domain (rest looked up from reference TRBV5-6 and TRBJ2-2): DAGVTQSPTHLIKTRGQQVTLRCSPKSGHDTVSWYQQALGQGPQFIFQYYEEEERQRGNFPDRFSGHQFPNYSSELNVNALLLGDSALYLCASSFVSGGRDTGELFFGEGSRLTVL.

The chain joins TRBV9 to TRBJ2-7, with D possibly TRBD2 on 5 matching bases. The CDR3 totals 14 residues. Trimming left V 5 bases short and J 0 bases short, with 12 bases between. Germline V CDR1 and CDR2: SGDLS, YYNGEE. CDR3 region: CASSPLGSSYEQYF. CDR3 DNA sequence: TGTGCCAGCAGTCCACTAGGGAGCTCCTACGAGCAGTACTTC.

The rearrangement links TRBV19 to TRBJ2-5; no firm D call. The CDR3 contains 17 residues. CDR1 LNHDA and CDR2 SQIVND come from the germline V gene (reference sequence). V gave up 7 bases and J gave up 3 bases, with 24 bases separating them. The CDR3 coding sequence is TGTGCCAGTACCATGGGTTATTTAACTAACCCCAAAGAGACCCAGTACTTC. It encodes CASTMGYLTNPKETQYF.

This sequence joins TRBV29-1 and TRBJ1-1; D is perhaps TRBD1 (5 bases). V shed 6 bases and J shed 4 bases, with 21 bases lying between them. Germline V lookup: CDR1 SQVTM, CDR2 ANQGSEA. The CDR3 totals 15 residues. CDR3 amino acids: CSVPPAGPGTTEAFF. The CDR3 region has the DNA TGCAGCGTCCCCCCCGCGGGTCCAGGGACCACTGAAGCTTTCTTT.

CDR3 sequence reads: CASSAWTGRTGELFF. CDR3 nucleotide sequence: TGTGCCAGCAGCGCCTGGACAGGGAGGACCGGGGAGCTGTTTTTT. The chain links TRBV9 to TRBJ2-2; 8 nucleotides line up with TRBD1. Unmatched junction bases numbered 6, after V lost 3 bases and J lost 5 bases. The CDR3 covers 15 residues. CDR1 and CDR2 from the germline V gene are SGDLS and YYNGEE.

The chain recombines TRBV12-5 with TRBJ2-2, with D possibly matching TRBD1 (6 bases). CDR1 is LGHNT and CDR2 is FRNRAP in the germline V gene. The CDR3 spans 15 residues. V dropped 5 bases and J dropped 0 bases, with 10 bases sitting between them. The CDR3 here is CASGTGQPNTGELFF. The DNA for the CDR3 is TGTGCTAGTGGTACAGGACAGCCGAACACCGGGGAGCTGTTTTTT.